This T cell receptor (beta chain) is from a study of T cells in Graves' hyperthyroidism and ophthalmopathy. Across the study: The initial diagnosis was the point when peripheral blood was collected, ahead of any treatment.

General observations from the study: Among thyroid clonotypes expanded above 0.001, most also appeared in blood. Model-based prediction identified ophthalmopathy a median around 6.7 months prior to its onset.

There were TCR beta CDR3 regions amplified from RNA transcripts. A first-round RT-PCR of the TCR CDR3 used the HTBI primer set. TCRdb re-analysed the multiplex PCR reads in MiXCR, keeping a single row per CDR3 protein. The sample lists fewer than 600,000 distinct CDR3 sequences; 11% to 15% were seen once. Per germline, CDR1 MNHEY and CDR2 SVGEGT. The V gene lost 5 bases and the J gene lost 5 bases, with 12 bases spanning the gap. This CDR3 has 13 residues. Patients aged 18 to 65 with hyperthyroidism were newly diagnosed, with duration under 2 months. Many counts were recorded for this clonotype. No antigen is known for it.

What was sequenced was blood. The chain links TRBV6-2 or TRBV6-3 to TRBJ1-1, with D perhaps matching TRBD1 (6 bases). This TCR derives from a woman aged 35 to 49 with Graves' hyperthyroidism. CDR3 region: CASSRTGSTEAFF. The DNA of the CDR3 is TGTGCCAGCAGTCGTACAGGGTCAACTGAAGCTTTCTTT.